The rows below give T cell receptor beta chains drawn from one sample of a study of early T cells in non-severe SARS-CoV-2 infection. TCRdb used MiXCR to reprocess the 5' RACE reads, holding one entry per CDR3 protein. The top ten hold approximately 1.3% of the sample, which has 55,000 or so distinct CDR3 sequences, around 13% seen once. Sequencing used whole blood. The receptors shown here come from an adult who was a healthcare worker with PCR-confirmed SARS-CoV-2 infection or an uninfected control (not recorded which). The CDR3 runs from the conserved cysteine through the conserved F or W. D genes are given only for firm matches. Expanded clones are given a class, and other clones once, few, many or no size at all.

v_call	clone_size	d_call	j_call	cdr3_nt	cdr3_aa
TRBV2	many	.	TRBJ2-7	TGTGCCAGCAGTGAAGCGCAGGGATGGTTGTACGAGCAGTACTTC	CASSEAQGWLYEQYF
TRBV14	.	.	TRBJ2-6	TGTGCCAGCAGCATCAGGGGAACTGGGGCCAACGTCCTGACTTTC	CASSIRGTGANVLTF
TRBV25-1	few	.	TRBJ1-2	TGTGCCAGCTTCGGGGACGGATACGAACCTTTGGGCTACACCTTC	CASFGDGYEPLGYTF
TRBV10-3	few	TRBD2	TRBJ2-3	TGTGCCATCAGTGAGGCGGGGGTAGGGACAGATACGCAGTATTTT	CAISEAGVGTDTQYF
TRBV10-3	many	.	TRBJ1-1	TGTGCCATCAGAGATGACACTGAAGCTTTCTTT	CAIRDDTEAFF
TRBV6-2/TRBV6-3	few	.	TRBJ1-5	TGTGCCAGCAGGCTGGACGGGAATCAGCCCCAGCATTTT	CASRLDGNQPQHF
TRBV7-2	.	.	TRBJ1-6	TGTGCCAGCAGCTTGGCAGGGACGAGTTCACCCCTCCACTTT	CASSLAGTSSPLHF
TRBV6-5	few	TRBD1	TRBJ2-7	TGTGCCAGCAGGACCGGGACAGGCATATACGAGCAGTACTTC	CASRTGTGIYEQYF
TRBV6-4	many	.	TRBJ2-1	TGTGCCAGCAGTGACTCCGGGGGTGGCAATGAGCAGTTCTTC	CASSDSGGGNEQFF
TRBV20-1	.	TRBD1	TRBJ2-7	TGCAGTGCTCGGGACAGGGCAACCTACGAGCAGTACTTC	CSARDRATYEQYF
TRBV6-5	few	.	TRBJ2-7	TGTGCCAGCAGCAGGTCGTTCCGACCGACCTACGAGCAGTACTTC	CASSRSFRPTYEQYF
TRBV7-8	few	TRBD1	TRBJ1-2	TGTGCCAGCAGCGAAGGGACAGCAAGGAGGGGCTACACCTTC	CASSEGTARRGYTF
TRBV29-1	few	TRBD2	TRBJ2-3	TGCAGCGTTCCAACCTCACCGAGCGGGGGTGACACAGATACGCAGTATTTT	CSVPTSPSGGDTDTQYF
TRBV4-3	.	TRBD2	TRBJ2-2	TGCCCCAGCAGCCAAGCCCTCGGGGGCGGGGGGGCAAACGGGGAGCTGTTTTTT	CPSSQALGGGGANGELFF
TRBV5-1	many	.	TRBJ2-7	TGCGCCAGCAGCCCGGATGCCTACGAGCAGTACTTC	CASSPDAYEQYF
TRBV6-5	many	.	TRBJ2-2	TGTGCCAGCAGTTACTCGAACACCGGGGAGCTGTTTTTT	CASSYSNTGELFF
TRBV20-1	.	.	TRBJ1-6	TGCAGTGCTAGAGGGACCCAACCGGGCCTCCACTTT	CSARGTQPGLHF
TRBV29-1	.	TRBD1	TRBJ2-5	TGCAGCGTTGGACAGGGTGATGAATGGGGGACCCAGTACTTC	CSVGQGDEWGTQYF